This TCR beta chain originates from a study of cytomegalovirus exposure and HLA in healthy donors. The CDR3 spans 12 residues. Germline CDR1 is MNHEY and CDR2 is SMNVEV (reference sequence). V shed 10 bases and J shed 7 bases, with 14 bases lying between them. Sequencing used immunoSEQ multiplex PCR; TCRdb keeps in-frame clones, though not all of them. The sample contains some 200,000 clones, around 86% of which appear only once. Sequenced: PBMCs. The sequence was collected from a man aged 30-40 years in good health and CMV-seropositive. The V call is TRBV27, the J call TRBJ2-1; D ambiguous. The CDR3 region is CATFTGGNEQFF. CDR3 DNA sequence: TGTGCCACCTTTACTGGTGGGAATGAGCAGTTCTTC.